Listed below are T cell receptor beta chains from one sample, sequenced in a study of PD-1 blockade in classical Hodgkin lymphoma. Method: immunoSEQ multiplex PCR; TCRdb's copy keeps in-frame clones and lacks some. The profile shows 13,000 or so clones, about 91% of them singletons. The sequences come from peripheral blood mononuclear cells (PBMCs), collected at baseline. The receptors originated from a human donor with classical Hodgkin lymphoma. Each CDR3 is given without its conserved first and last residue. Fields, in order: V gene, J gene, CDR3 protein.

TRBV5-1,TRBJ2-1,ASSFHSEQF
TRBV9,TRBJ2-3,ASSQGGSTDTQY
TRBV6-1,TRBJ1-2,ASSEAGGGGGKATNYGYT
TRBV5-1,TRBJ2-5,ASSPSGQGWGTQY
TRBV6-5,TRBJ1-6,ASSWGQGTSNSPLH
TRBV28,TRBJ1-1,ASREAGGTEAF
TRBV29-1,TRBJ1-1,SVGDWGRAEAF
TRBV5-1,TRBJ1-5,ASSLEGVSNQPQH
TRBV7-8,TRBJ1-3,ASTVGAGLGNTIY
TRBV5-5,TRBJ2-1,ASKGTSGGQEQF
TRBV4-1,TRBJ1-6,ASSQDGRTGDFSNSPLH
TRBV10-3,TRBJ1-6,ATKDAYNSPLH
TRBV5-6,TRBJ2-7,ASSAYRWDEQY
TRBV11-2,TRBJ1-3,ASSVSSDRGPGNTIY
TRBV5-1,TRBJ2-3,ASSLRLMEDTDTQY
TRBV5-1,TRBJ2-7,ASSSKTGALY
TRBV5-1,TRBJ2-5,ASSLGRAQETQY
TRBV5-1,TRBJ2-2,ASSLGLATGELF
TRBV19,TRBJ2-4,ASSVDRVAKNIQY
TRBV5-1,TRBJ1-6,ASSESPGQGSPLH
TRBV5-1,TRBJ2-3,ASSTGGSDTQY
TRBV19,TRBJ1-5,ASTSTVSNQPQH
TRBV5-4,TRBJ2-7,ASSLPGPQSYEQY
TRBV5-4,TRBJ2-3,ASSLVWRGPSTDTQY
TRBV5-1,TRBJ1-2,ASFGGGSGGNYGYT
TRBV5-1,TRBJ2-7,ASSSTGYSYEQY
TRBV7-9,TRBJ1-6,ASSAENKGLPLH
TRBV7-3,TRBJ1-1,ASSPQGATEAF
TRBV5-1,TRBJ2-2,ASSQQGNTGELF
TRBV11-2,TRBJ1-4,ASSNVGREKLF
TRBV10-1,TRBJ2-3,ASSPGASTQY
TRBV30,TRBJ1-1,AWSGERLIQGERAEAF
TRBV6-5,TRBJ2-7,ASSYSPPAYEQY
TRBV2,TRBJ1-6,ARTESSYNSPLH
TRBV7-8,TRBJ2-3,ASSLAASGEISTDTQY
TRBV7-6,TRBJ1-6,ASSLYGEGGRDNSPLH
TRBV5-1,TRBJ1-4,ASSPRRDATNEKLF
TRBV5-1,TRBJ1-4,ASSPKTGLTNEKLF
TRBV9,TRBJ2-1,ASSPHNEQF
TRBV19,TRBJ1-2,ASSPTLDRGIYGYT